The rows below give T cell receptor beta chains drawn from one sample of a study of Siglec-9 on CD8 T cells in melanoma. Using immunoSEQ multiplex PCR, the repertoire was profiled, and TCRdb retains in-frame clones only, with some absent. The sample carries around 35,000 clones, roughly 80% recorded once. The specimen was Siglec-9- CD8+ T cells sorted from blood. These receptors were taken from a human donor in good health. Each CDR3 is given with its conserved first and last residue. A D gene is named only where the DNA matches it firmly. Clone size is given for some rows only: seen once, a few or many times, or a class if the clone is expanded.

-	-	TRBV6-5	TRBJ2-1	TGTGCCAGCAGGAGAACCTGGGGGGTGGATGAGCAGTTCTTC	CASRRTWGVDEQFF
-	-	TRBV10-1	TRBJ1-2	TGCGCCAGCAGTGAGTCGAAAGGCTATGGCTACACCTTC	CASSESKGYGYTF
-	TRBD1	TRBV5-6	TRBJ2-7	TGTGCCAGCAGCGGGGCCCCGGACAGGACCCTCTACGAGCAGTACTTC	CASSGAPDRTLYEQYF
-	TRBD1	TRBV5-6	TRBJ1-5	TGTGCCAGCAGCTTGGGGACAGGGGGCAATCAGCCCCAGCATTTT	CASSLGTGGNQPQHF
once	TRBD2	TRBV10-1	TRBJ2-7	TGCGCCAGCAGTCGTGCGGGGGAGAAGTACGAGCAGTACTTC	CASSRAGEKYEQYF
-	TRBD2	TRBV5-4	TRBJ2-3	TGTGCCAGCAGCCTAGGGACTAGCGGGGTCGCAGATACGCAGTATTTT	CASSLGTSGVADTQYF
few	TRBD1	TRBV19	TRBJ1-5	TGTGCCAGTCAGCCCCGACAGGGGGCAATTCAGCCCCAGCATTTT	CASQPRQGAIQPQHF
-	-	TRBV9	TRBJ2-3	TGTGCCAGCAGCGTAGAAGGGAGATCTGCAGATACGCAGTATTTT	CASSVEGRSADTQYF
-	-	TRBV28	TRBJ2-4	TGTGCCAGCAGTTTAGTGGAGGAGGTCAAAAACATTCAGTACTTC	CASSLVEEVKNIQYF
-	-	TRBV28	TRBJ2-2	TGTGCCAGCAGTTGGGACCGAAACACCGGGGAGCTGTTTTTT	CASSWDRNTGELFF
-	TRBD1	TRBV13	TRBJ1-2	TGTGCCAGCAGCTCACCCACGTCACAGGGGGCTGGCTATGGCTACACCTTC	CASSSPTSQGAGYGYTF
-	TRBD2	TRBV29-1	TRBJ2-1	TGCAGCGTTGTGGGACTAGCGGGAAGGGAGCAGTTCTTC	CSVVGLAGREQFF
-	-	TRBV5-1	TRBJ1-2	TGCGCCAGCAGCTTGGAGGGGGTAGGGGACTATGGCTACACCTTC	CASSLEGVGDYGYTF
once	-	TRBV20-1	TRBJ2-1	TGCAGTGCTCTTTGGGGCAATGAGCAGTTCTTC	CSALWGNEQFF
-	TRBD1	TRBV5-1	TRBJ1-2	TGCGCCAGCAGCTGGACAGGGGCTAACTATGGCTACACCTTC	CASSWTGANYGYTF
-	TRBD2	TRBV2	TRBJ2-2	TGTGCCAGCATCCAGAGGGCGGGGGAAGCCGGGGAGCTGTTTTTT	CASIQRAGEAGELFF
once	TRBD1	TRBV30	TRBJ1-3	TGTGCCTTCAAACCCGCAGGGGGCTCAGGAAACACCATATATTTT	CAFKPAGGSGNTIYF
-	-	TRBV6-5	TRBJ2-7	TGTGCCAGCAGTCTATTAGACCCGATTTGGGACGAGCAGTACTTC	CASSLLDPIWDEQYF
-	-	TRBV4-1	TRBJ2-2	TGCGCCAGCAGCCAAGGGTGGAACACCGGGGAGCTGTTTTTT	CASSQGWNTGELFF
-	TRBD1	TRBV19	TRBJ1-1	TGTGCCAGTAGACTGGACAGGGAGAACACTGAAGCTTTCTTT	CASRLDRENTEAFF
-	TRBD2	TRBV27	TRBJ2-7	TGTGCCAGCAGTTCCTTGACTAGCGGAACCGTCTACGAGCAGTACTTC	CASSSLTSGTVYEQYF
few	-	TRBV28	TRBJ1-1	TGTGCCAGCAGTTTAAGGACCTCGAACACTGAAGCTTTCTTT	CASSLRTSNTEAFF
few	TRBD1	TRBV28	TRBJ2-5	TGTGCCAGCAAAAACAGGGGGTTAGGAGAGACCCAGTACTTC	CASKNRGLGETQYF
once	-	TRBV27	TRBJ1-3	TGTGCCAGCAGTTTACTACCGATCTCTGGAAACACCATATATTTT	CASSLLPISGNTIYF
-	-	TRBV6-5	TRBJ2-2	TGTGCCAGCGGACTTGTACAGGGTACCGGGGAGCTGTTTTTT	CASGLVQGTGELFF
-	-	TRBV5-1	TRBJ2-7	TGCGCCAGCAGCTTGGAACCACCTATTGTCGTGTACGAGCAGTACTTC	CASSLEPPIVVYEQYF
-	-	TRBV11-2	TRBJ2-1	TGTGCCAGCACCCTGACTGGTTACAATGAGCAGTTCTTC	CASTLTGYNEQFF
-	TRBD1	TRBV27	TRBJ1-2	TGTGCCAGCAGTTTGAGGGGACAGGGCTACTATGGCTACACCTTC	CASSLRGQGYYGYTF
-	-	TRBV9	TRBJ2-6	TGTGCCAGCAGCCCTCTGGCGGCGTCTTCTGGGGCCAACGTCCTGACTTTC	CASSPLAASSGANVLTF